The 12 T cell receptor beta chains reported below all come from one sample, sequenced in a study of tumor and adjacent non-tumor tissue in lung cancer. RNA was extracted from bulk tissue without any cell sorting. Distant lung tissue was collected more than 3 cm away from the tumor edge. The library came from three nested PCR rounds adapted from ARM-PCR protocols. TCRdb re-analysed the multiplex PCR reads in MiXCR, keeping a single row per CDR3 protein. The table records 43,000 or so distinct CDR3 sequences, roughly 66% of them present only once. Sequenced sample: distant non-tumor lung tissue. These TCRs come from a man aged 45 to 65 with non-small cell lung cancer.

About this clonotype itself: This may be a read error: a much more frequent sequence differs by one nucleotide. Here the CDR3 reads CASMGLTGELFF. The CDR3 nucleotides are TGTGCCAGCATGGGCCTAACCGGGGAGCTGTTTTTT. The chain links TRBV28 to TRBJ2-2; D is unclear. Trimming took 7 bases from V and 5 from J, leaving 8 bases between them. The germline CDR1 and CDR2 sequences are MDHEN and SYDVKM. The CDR3 runs to 12 residues. The whole variable domain, remainder taken from reference TRBV28 and TRBJ2-2, is DVKVTQSSRYLVKRTGEKVFLECVQDMDHENMFWYRQDPGLGLRLIYFSYDVKMKEKGDIPEGYSVSREKKERFSLILESASTNQTSMYLCASMGLTGELFFGEGSRLTVL.

The chain links TRBV11-2 to TRBJ2-3; the D is unclear. The CDR3 is 12 residues long. Germline CDR1 SGHAT, CDR2 FQNNGV. CDR3 DNA: TGTGAAAGCAGCTTATTGCGGGATACGCAGTATTTT. This sequence encodes CESSLLRDTQYF.

Concerning this clonotype: The junction departs from the called germline gene at one end, perhaps through a read error. J is TRBJ1-5 and V is TRBV10-2; D is uncertain. The germline CDR1 and CDR2 sequences are WSHSY and SAAADI. This CDR3 contains 15 residues. This CDR3 is CASSESTLNNQPLLF. For the CDR3, the DNA is TGCGCCAGCAGTGAGTCGACTCTTAACAATCAGCCCCTGCTTTTT.

In regard to this clonotype: This may arise from a read error, as a much more abundant clone is one base away. This chain uses TRBV12-3 or TRBV12-4 with TRBJ1-2; 7 nucleotides match TRBD1. This CDR3 spans 13 amino acids. The CDR3 reads CASSFRGNYSYTF. The CDR3 DNA reads TGTGCCAGCAGTTTCAGGGGGAACTATAGCTACACCTTC.

The chain carries TRBV4-1 and TRBJ1-4, with D perhaps TRBD1 (6 bases). The CDR3 consists of 16 residues. CDR1 MGHRA and CDR2 YSYEKL come from the germline V gene. The CDR3 DNA reads as TGCACAAGCAGCCAAGATACAGGGAGATATAATGAAAAACTGTTTTTT. It yields the protein CTSSQDTGRYNEKLFF.

Comment on this clonotype: This may arise from a read error, as a much more abundant clone is one base away. This chain links TRBV12-3 or TRBV12-4 with TRBJ2-7; no reliable D call. The CDR3 covers 12 residues. CDR3 amino acids: CASSSSHYGQYF. The CDR3 DNA follows: TGTGCCAGCAGTTCGAGTCACTACGGGCAGTACTTC.

This clonotype was recorded at least ten times. This chain joins TRBV6-5 and TRBJ2-7; the D is unclear. Germline assignment: CDR1 MNHEY and CDR2 SVGAGI. This CDR3 is 14 amino acids long. V was pared by 2 bases and J by 2 bases, with 10 bases between. The CDR3 region has the DNA TGTGCCAGCAGTTACGCGGACGTGACCTACGAGCAGTACTTC. Protein sequence: CASSYADVTYEQYF.

Ten or more counts support this clonotype. This chain uses TRBV29-1 with TRBJ2-1; 12 nucleotides match TRBD2. The germline V gene has CDR1 SQVTM and CDR2 ANQGSEA. CDR3 length equals 15 residues. Unmatched junction bases numbered 3, after V lost 0 bases and J lost 6 bases. CDR3 nucleotide sequence: TGCAGCGTTGAAGATCTAGCGGGAGGGGGCAATGAGCAGTTCTTC. Amino acids: CSVEDLAGGGNEQFF.

A word on this clonotype: This may arise from a read error, as a much more abundant clone is one base away. The V and J genes are TRBV10-2 and TRBJ2-3; D gene uncertain. CDR3 size: 14 residues. The ends were cut back, 2 bases at V and 6 bases at J, with 12 bases in the middle. Germline V CDR1 and CDR2: WSHSY, SAAADI. The CDR3, as DNA: TGCGCCAGCAGTGAGCCTTCCAGGTGCGATACGCAGTATTTT. Its protein product is CASSEPSRCDTQYF.

A word on this clonotype: At one end, the junction sequence differs from germline, possibly due to a read error. The gene calls are TRBV10-3 and TRBJ1-6; 7 positions match TRBD1. Germline V gene lookup returns CDR1 ENHRY and CDR2 SYGVKD. The CDR3 length is 14 residues. The CDR3 coding sequence is TGTGCCGTCAGTCGTACAGGGGACGATTCACTCCTCCACTTT. This codes for CAVSRTGDDSLLHF.

Points on this clonotype: It may be a read error: a sequence one base away is much more abundant. The CDR3 does not close with the conserved phenylalanine or tryptophan, likely indicating a read error. V usage is TRBV12-3 or TRBV12-4 and J usage is TRBJ2-5, with a weak D call TRBD2 (5 bases). Between the trimmed V and J ends, which lost 10 bases and 1 base, there was a span of 19 bases. The CDR3 length is 15 residues. In DNA form, the CDR3 reads TGTGCCACCAGCCTCGGAGGACTGACCCAAGAGACCCAGTACTCC. Translated, it gives CATSLGGLTQETQYS.

Comment on this clonotype: Compared with germline, one end of the junction differs, possibly owing to a read error. The V call is TRBV6-5, the J call TRBJ1-1; D not resolved. Germline V gene lookup returns CDR1 MNHEY and CDR2 SVGAGI. This CDR3 has 17 residues. The CDR3 spells CGSSYSSWEFQNTEAFF. The CDR3 coding sequence is TGTGGCAGCAGTTATTCGAGTTGGGAGTTTCAGAACACTGAAGCTTTCTTT.